This paragraph reports one T cell receptor beta chain. The antigen is unknown. Between the trimmed V and J ends, which lost 3 bases and 5 bases, there was a span of 16 bases. There are 16 residues in the CDR3. CDR1 and CDR2 (germline): LNHDA, SQIVND (reference sequence). This sample is part of a study of cytomegalovirus exposure and HLA in healthy donors. Broader study findings: Earlier findings revealed that most TCR beta V segments proved productive either about 87% or about 30% of the time. The authors enumerated some 160 TCR beta chains as linked to cytomegalovirus.

Both 60 Vbeta primers and 13 Jbeta primers went into the PCR. The repertoire was sequenced with immunoSEQ multiplex PCR; TCRdb's copy has only in-frame clones and lacks some. The profile shows some 150,000 clones, about 82% of them singletons. J is TRBJ2-2 and V is TRBV19, with a possible D match to TRBD1 (7 bases). What was sequenced was PBMCs. The TCR comes from a female donor in good health and CMV-seropositive. The CDR3 DNA reads TGTGCCAGTAGTATGCCCCCAGGGGGGCGGACCGGGGAGCTGTTTTTT. Translating gives CASSMPPGGRTGELFF. The full variable domain, with the rest looked up from reference TRBV19 and TRBJ2-2, is DGGITQSPKYLFRKEGQNVTLSCEQNLNHDAMYWYRQDPGQGLRLIYYSQIVNDFQKGDIAEGYSVSREKKESFPLTVTSAQKNPTAFYLCASSMPPGGRTGELFFGEGSRLTVL.